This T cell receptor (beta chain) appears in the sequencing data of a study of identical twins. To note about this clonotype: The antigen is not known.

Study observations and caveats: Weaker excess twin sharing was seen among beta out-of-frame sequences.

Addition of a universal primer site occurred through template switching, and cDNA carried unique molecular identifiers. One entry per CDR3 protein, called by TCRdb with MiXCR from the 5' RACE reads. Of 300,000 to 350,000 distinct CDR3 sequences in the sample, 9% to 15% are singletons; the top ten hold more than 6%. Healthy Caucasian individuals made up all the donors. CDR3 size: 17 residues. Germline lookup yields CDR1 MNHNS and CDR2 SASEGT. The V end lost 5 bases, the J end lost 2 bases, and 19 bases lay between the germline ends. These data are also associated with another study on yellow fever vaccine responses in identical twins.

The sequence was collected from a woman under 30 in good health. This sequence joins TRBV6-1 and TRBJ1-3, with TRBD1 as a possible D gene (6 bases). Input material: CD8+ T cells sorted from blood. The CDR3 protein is CASSTTGSVLPGNTIYF. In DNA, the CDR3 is TGTGCCAGCAGTACCACAGGGTCGGTCTTACCTGGAAACACCATATATTTT.